This T cell receptor beta chain was sequenced for a study of OX40 agonist ivuxolimab in advanced cancers. Libraries were prepared by immunoSEQ multiplex PCR; TCRdb keeps only in-frame clonotypes and omits some of them. The repertoire consists of 35,000 to 50,000 clones, with about 88% occurring once and the leading ten covering around 12%. V was pared by 4 bases and J by 0 bases, with 8 bases of the junction left unmatched. Germline CDR1 SGHRS, CDR2 YFSETQ. CDR3 length: 16 residues. This sample comprised CD4+ or CD8+ T cells sorted from blood, obtained in a trial of the OX40 agonist ivuxolimab. This chain connects TRBV5-1 to TRBJ2-5; 8 nucleotides agree with TRBD1. This clonotype was sampled from an adult with an advanced solid tumor such as melanoma, head and neck, liver or kidney cancer. The CDR3 coding sequence is TGCGCCAGCAGCCACGGACAGGGCGTTTACCAAGAGACCCAGTACTTC. This translates into CASSHGQGVYQETQYF.